The 30 T cell receptor beta chains listed next were all sequenced from one sample in a study of CD8+ T cells in alopecia areata (dated by TCRdb to about 2018). The method was the immunoSEQ multiplex PCR assay. For TCR sequencing, RNA was extracted from every sample and reverse transcribed into cDNA to serve as template. TCRdb's version of the immuneACCESS table is confined to in-frame rearrangements and falls short of the full clone set. An unresolved V gene accounts for under half of the shortfall where checked; the remainder is of unknown origin. The sample table holds over 150,000 clones, of which approximately 53% were seen once. Under 5% of the sample comes from the top ten. The source material was CD8+ T cells sorted from blood. The receptors stem from a human donor in good health.

This clone was observed a few times. The V gene is TRBV25-1, the J gene TRBJ1-1; a weak D match, TRBD1 (6 bases). Trimming pared 10 bases from V and 0 bases from J, leaving 12 bases between. The CDR3 totals 13 residues. The germline V gene encodes CDR1 MGHDK and CDR2 SYGVNS. The CDR3 here is CATRQVMNTEAFF. The CDR3 DNA follows: TGTGCCACCCGACAGGTTATGAACACTGAAGCTTTCTTT.

The rearrangement uses TRBV29-1 and TRBJ1-1, with D perhaps matching TRBD1 (5 bases). Deletions cut 4 bases from V and 6 bases from J, with 9 bases between. CDR3 length equals 11 residues. Germline lookup yields CDR1 SQVTM and CDR2 ANQGSEA. For the CDR3, the DNA is TGCAGCGTTGTCTGGGGGGCTGAAGCTTTCTTT. This codes for CSVVWGAEAFF.

This clone was detected a few times. This chain links TRBV6-5 with TRBJ1-2; 10 nucleotides match TRBD1. CDR3 length: 15 amino acids. CDR1 is MNHEY and CDR2 is SVGAGI in the germline V gene. V shed 5 bases and J 6 bases; nucleotides not matched to a gene: 9. The CDR3 loop reads CASSPRGQGSNGYTF. The CDR3 region has the DNA TGTGCCAGCAGTCCGCGGGGACAGGGGAGCAATGGCTACACCTTC.

In this sample, this clone turned up once. The chain has TRBV7-9 and TRBJ1-2; D possibly corresponds to TRBD1 (6 bases). This CDR3 has 14 residues. The V gene's germline CDR1 is SEHNR and CDR2 FQNEAQ (reference sequence). V was shortened by 8 bases and J by 0 bases, with 13 bases between the two germline ends. The CDR3 nucleotides read TGTGCCAGCTCCGGGGGCCAAACTAACTATGGCTACACCTTC. Its protein product is CASSGGQTNYGYTF.

The table lists this clone with a few counts. V and J are TRBV29-1 and TRBJ1-1; TRBD1 aligns across 8 bases. This CDR3 region has 15 residues. Germline-derived CDR1 and CDR2 are SQVTM and ANQGSEA. With V trimmed by 1 base and J by 1 base, 5 bases remained unmatched. Written as DNA, the CDR3 is TGCAGCGTTGAAGTTCGACAGGGGTCGAACACTGAAGCTTTCTTT. Its translation: CSVEVRQGSNTEAFF.

This clone was detected a few times. This chain connects TRBV5-6 to TRBJ2-5, with TRBD1 matching over 8 bases. Germline values: CDR1 SGHDT, CDR2 YYEEEE. The length of the CDR3 is 14 residues. V was pared by 3 bases and J by 4 bases, with 5 bases of the junction left unmatched. DNA for the CDR3: TGTGCCAGCAGCTCCGGACAGGGAAGAGAGACCCAGTACTTC. Residues: CASSSGQGRETQYF.

This clone occurred a few times. The chain has TRBV2 and TRBJ2-7; 7 nucleotides line up with TRBD2. CDR3 length: 15 residues. CDR1 is SNHLY, CDR2 FYNNEI, per germline. The V and J ends lost 2 bases and 7 bases, in that order; junction bases with no gene match: 11. The CDR3 nucleotides read TGTGCCAGCAGTGAATCGGGACTAAAGGGCCGGGAGCAGTACTTC. Translating gives CASSESGLKGREQYF.

This clone has a handful of counts. The genes are TRBV29-1 and TRBJ1-4; D is uncertain. Trimming shortened V by 5 bases and J by 0 bases, and 7 bases separated the two germline ends. The CDR3 is made up of 13 amino acids. Germline V gene lookup returns CDR1 SQVTM and CDR2 ANQGSEA. As DNA, the CDR3 is TGCAGCGTTAGTTGGGCAACTAATGAAAAACTGTTTTTT. It encodes CSVSWATNEKLFF.

This rearrangement joins TRBV5-1 to TRBJ1-1; D not resolved. Trimming took 0 bases from V and 8 from J, leaving 8 bases between them. Germline CDR1 is SGHRS and CDR2 is YFSETQ. CDR3 length: 12 residues. The DNA of the CDR3 is TGCGCCAGCAGCTTGGAGGGAAGAGAAGCTTTCTTT. Translation gives CASSLEGREAFF.

This clone was detected only a few times. The chain has TRBV11-3 and TRBJ2-1; TRBD1 agrees at 8 bases. This CDR3 is built from 12 residues. CDR1 is SGHNT and CDR2 is YENEEA in the germline V gene. Losses at the gene ends were 3 bases for V and 10 bases for J; bases not matched to a gene: 2. CDR3 residues: CASSLGTGEQFF. CDR3 coding DNA: TGTGCCAGCAGCTTGGGGACAGGCGAGCAGTTCTTC.

CDR3 sequence (DNA): TGTGCCAGCAGCTTGGGAGCGGGGGATTACACCGGGGAGCTGTTTTTT. Its translation: CASSLGAGDYTGELFF. The chain recombines TRBV5-6 with TRBJ2-2; the match to TRBD2 covers 8 bases. The CDR3 is made up of 16 amino acids. CDR1 and CDR2 from the germline V gene are SGHDT and YYEEEE. V shed 0 bases, J shed 3 bases, and the junction held 4 bases outside the gene matches.

As regards this clone: This sample includes further DNA sequences coding for the same CDR3. The chain is built from TRBV7-9 and TRBJ2-7; 7 nucleotides agree with TRBD1. Trimming removed 4 bases from V and 4 bases from J; junction bases left unmatched: 7. The CDR3 is made up of 14 amino acids. Germline V gene data show CDR1 as SEHNR and CDR2 as FQNEAQ (reference sequence). CDR3 nucleotide sequence: TGTGCCAGCAGCTCGCCGGGACAGCCTTACGAGCAGTACTTC. The encoded protein is CASSSPGQPYEQYF. The complete variable domain, with remaining parts taken from reference TRBV7-9 and TRBJ2-7, reads DTGVSQNPRHKITKRGQNVTFRCDPISEHNRLYWYRQTLGQGPEFLTYFQNEAQLEKSRLLSDRFSAERPKGSFSTLEIQRTEQGDSAMYLCASSSPGQPYEQYFGPGTRLTVT.

This clone has a count of ten or more. The chain uses TRBV9 and TRBJ2-1, with 9 bases matching TRBD2. The trim removed 0 bases at V and 8 bases at J, leaving 9 bases unmatched. The CDR3 is made up of 16 amino acids. Germline CDR1 and CDR2: SGDLS and YYNGEE. The CDR3, as DNA: TGTGCCAGCAGCGTAGAAGGAAGCGGGGGGCACGATGAGCAGTTCTTC. This encodes CASSVEGSGGHDEQFF.

The CDR3 reads CAWSVGVGNNEQFF. Here the CDR3 DNA reads TGTGCCTGGAGTGTGGGGGTAGGAAACAATGAGCAGTTCTTC. This chain links TRBV30 with TRBJ2-1; possibly TRBD1 or TRBD2 for D (5 bases each). This CDR3 spans 14 amino acids. Germline assignment: CDR1 GTSNPN and CDR2 SVGIG (reference sequence). Between the trimmed V and J ends, which lost 0 bases and 5 bases, there was a span of 11 bases.

The chain couples TRBV4-1 to TRBJ2-3; D may be TRBD2 (6 bases). V was clipped by 0 bases and J by 10 bases, with 14 bases between them. This CDR3 comprises 14 residues. Germline CDR1 reads MGHRA; CDR2 reads YSYEKL. The CDR3 sequence is CASSQDASTSSQYF. CDR3 bases: TGCGCCAGCAGCCAAGATGCCTCAACTAGCTCGCAGTATTTT.

The chain has TRBV14 and TRBJ2-7; D call uncertain. The germline V and J ends were trimmed by 0 bases and 4 bases, with 7 bases remaining between them. The V gene's germline CDR1 is SGHDN and CDR2 FVKESK. This CDR3 spans 13 amino acids. CDR3 amino acids: CASSQDRRYEQYF. In nucleotides, the CDR3 is TGTGCCAGCAGCCAAGATCGACGTTACGAGCAGTACTTC.

This clone was detected many times. The chain uses TRBV7-9 and TRBJ1-4; D is uncertain. Germline values: CDR1 SEHNR, CDR2 FQNEAQ (reference sequence). The CDR3 runs to 15 residues. The germline V and J ends were trimmed by 0 bases and 4 bases, with 9 bases remaining between them. The CDR3 sequence is CASSLARGLNEKLFF. CDR3 in DNA: TGTGCCAGCAGCTTAGCAAGAGGGCTTAATGAAAAACTGTTTTTT.

The V call is TRBV15, the J call TRBJ2-2, with 10 bases that match TRBD1. Germline CDR1 is LNHNV and CDR2 is YYDKDF (reference sequence). CDR3 length equals 17 residues. V dropped 5 bases and J dropped 2; count of bases not matched to a gene: 8. CDR3 residues: CATSGPRDRGNTGELFF. The CDR3 DNA reads as TGTGCCACCAGCGGCCCCCGGGACAGGGGCAACACCGGGGAGCTGTTTTTT.

The gene calls are TRBV13 and TRBJ1-2, with 7 positions matching TRBD1. Germline CDR1 PRHDT, CDR2 FYEKMQ (reference sequence). Trimming cost V 5 bases and J 8 bases; bases outside gene matches: 8. The CDR3 runs to 13 residues. CDR3 protein: CASSLRTGRGYTF. CDR3 bases: TGTGCCAGCAGCCTCCGGACAGGCAGAGGCTACACCTTC.

This clone was counted between two and nine times. The CDR3 region is CAISEVSGDLNNEQFF. DNA for the CDR3: TGTGCCATCAGTGAGGTCTCCGGGGACTTGAACAATGAGCAGTTCTTC. This chain connects TRBV10-3 to TRBJ2-1, with D possibly matching TRBD2 (6 bases). V was trimmed by 2 bases and J by 5 bases, leaving 16 bases between them. In germline, CDR1 is ENHRY, CDR2 SYGVKD. CDR3 length: 16 residues.

This chain uses TRBV25-1 with TRBJ2-7; D gene ambiguous. This CDR3 contains 14 residues. Germline CDR1 and CDR2: MGHDK and SYGVNS. Trimming pared 1 base from V and 2 bases from J, leaving 9 bases between. The CDR3 bases are TGTGCCAGCAGTGAATGGTCCACGACCTACGAGCAGTACTTC. Amino acid sequence: CASSEWSTTYEQYF.

The chain carries TRBV6-6 and TRBJ2-7; possible D gene TRBD1, 6 bases. Germline lookup yields CDR1 MNHNY and CDR2 SVGAGI (reference sequence). The CDR3 runs 14 residues. Deletions cut 0 bases from V and 3 bases from J, with 9 bases between. CDR3 amino acids: CASSYSTTGYEQYF. The CDR3 DNA reads as TGTGCCAGCAGTTACTCGACGACAGGCTACGAGCAGTACTTC.

V and J are TRBV4-1 and TRBJ1-1; no clear D gene. CDR3 size: 15 residues. Per germline, CDR1 MGHRA and CDR2 YSYEKL. V was pared by 0 bases and J by 5 bases, with 13 bases between. The CDR3 spells CASSQEDLGRTEAFF. DNA for the CDR3: TGCGCCAGCAGCCAAGAGGATCTAGGAAGGACTGAAGCTTTCTTT.

The chain has TRBV4-1 and TRBJ2-7; 8 bases map to TRBD1. V gave up 4 bases and J gave up 1 base; unmatched junction bases: 3. This CDR3 has 14 amino acids. CDR1 and CDR2 from the germline V gene are MGHRA and YSYEKL. The CDR3 is CASSLGTGSYEQYF. Written as DNA, the CDR3 is TGCGCCAGCAGCCTTGGGACAGGTTCCTACGAGCAGTACTTC.

DNA of the CDR3: TGCAGCGTGGTCTCAGGTGTTGGTGGCTACACCTTC. Translation gives CSVVSGVGGYTF. This sequence joins TRBV29-1 and TRBJ1-2; the D is unclear. Germline CDR1 SQVTM, CDR2 ANQGSEA. The V gene lost 6 bases and the J gene lost 7 bases, with 15 bases spanning the gap. The CDR3 contains 12 residues. Full variable domain (rest looked up from reference TRBV29-1 and TRBJ1-2): SAVISQKPSRDICQRGTSLTIQCQVDSQVTMMFWYRQQPGQSLTLIATANQGSEATYESGFVIDKFPISRPNLTFSTLTVSNMSPEDSSIYLCSVVSGVGGYTFGSGTRLTVV.

The chain employs TRBV4-2 and TRBJ1-2, with 8 bases lining up with TRBD1. Losses at the gene ends were 5 bases for V and 4 bases for J; bases not matched to a gene: 9. This CDR3 has 15 amino acids. CDR1 and CDR2 from the germline V gene are LGHNA and YNFKEQ. The CDR3 here is CASSEGQGLVYGYTF. CDR3 in DNA: TGTGCCAGCAGCGAAGGACAGGGCTTAGTCTATGGCTACACCTTC.

In this sample, this clone is medium-sized. CDR3 sequence reads: CASSDSGQGPDTQYF. The CDR3, as DNA: TGTGCCAGCAGTGACTCGGGACAGGGTCCAGATACGCAGTATTTT. The chain couples TRBV6-4 to TRBJ2-3, with 9 bases identical to TRBD1. The CDR3 extends over 15 amino acids. In germline, CDR1 is MRHNA, CDR2 SNTAGT. With 0 bases clipped from V and 4 bases from J, the junction kept 2 bases outside the gene matches.

The V call is TRBV23-1, the J call TRBJ2-7; 8 bases match TRBD1. TRBV23-1 is an ORF; its function is uncertain. The V segment lost 4 bases and the J segment 0 bases; nucleotides outside the gene matches: 8. This CDR3 comprises 16 residues. The CDR3 DNA is TGCGCCAGCAGTCCCGAGGGGACAGGCTTCTCCTACGAGCAGTACTTC. The encoded protein is CASSPEGTGFSYEQYF.

This sequence joins TRBV4-1 and TRBJ2-2, with 7 bases that match TRBD2. Germline values: CDR1 MGHRA, CDR2 YSYEKL. The CDR3 has 15 amino acids. Losses at the gene ends were 8 bases for V and 3 bases for J; bases not matched to a gene: 9. CDR3 sequence (DNA): TGCGCCAGCGGAAATTTGGCGGGGGACACCGGGGAGCTGTTTTTT. Protein product: CASGNLAGDTGELFF.

This clone was detected only a few times. V usage is TRBV27 and J usage is TRBJ2-7; no clear D. CDR3 length: 13 residues. CDR1 is MNHEY and CDR2 is SMNVEV in the germline V gene (reference sequence). V lost 5 bases, J lost 0 bases, and 8 bases lay in between. The CDR3 DNA reads as TGTGCCAGCAGTCCGGGTGTCTCCTACGAGCAGTACTTC. It is translated as CASSPGVSYEQYF.